This is a list of T cell receptor beta chains from one sample in a study of CD8 T cells in ankylosing spondylitis. TCRdb re-called the 5' RACE reads with MiXCR, one entry per CDR3 protein. The repertoire has a few hundred thousand distinct CDR3 sequences, 17% of them found once; the top ten carry 1%. The sequencing input was blood, either unsorted or a sorted T cell fraction (not recorded which). The receptors come from a male donor with ankylosing spondylitis. CDR3s include the opening cysteine and the closing phenylalanine or tryptophan. D genes are given only for firm matches. Size values are once, few and many counts, or a class for expanded clones, and some rows have none.

>TRBD1|few|TRBV7-9|TRBJ2-1
CASSLSTGTGAYNEQFF
TGTGCCAGCAGCTTAAGTACCGGGACAGGGGCCTACAATGAGCAGTTCTTC
>.|.|TRBV30|TRBJ1-2
CAWSVDSSYGYTF
TGTGCCTGGAGTGTGGACAGTTCATATGGCTACACCTTC
>TRBD2|.|TRBV20-1|TRBJ2-2
CSARLAGVTGELFF
TGCAGTGCTAGACTAGCGGGAGTTACCGGGGAGCTGTTTTTT
>TRBD1|few|TRBV5-8|TRBJ2-1
CASRQPGQSSYNEQFF
TGTGCCAGCAGGCAACCGGGACAGAGCTCCTACAATGAGCAGTTCTTC
>.|many|TRBV3-1|TRBJ1-2
CASSQVGDGGYTF
TGTGCCAGCAGCCAAGTTGGGGACGGCGGCTACACCTTC
>TRBD1|.|TRBV14|TRBJ1-2
CASSQTGTGAYGYTF
TGTGCCAGCAGCCAGACGGGGACAGGGGCCTATGGCTACACCTTC
>.|few|TRBV6-5|TRBJ2-2
CASSYVRGSTGELFF
TGTGCCAGCAGTTACGTCCGGGGGAGCACCGGGGAGCTGTTTTTT
>TRBD2|.|TRBV7-3|TRBJ2-1
CASSLIGGGYNEQFF
TGTGCCAGCAGCTTAATAGGCGGGGGATACAATGAGCAGTTCTTC
>.|few|TRBV20-1|TRBJ1-4
CSARIGASGEKLFF
TGCAGTGCTAGGATAGGGGCGTCAGGTGAAAAACTGTTTTTT
>.|few|TRBV3-1|TRBJ2-3
CASSQRERGTDTQYF
TGTGCCAGCAGCCAACGGGAACGGGGAACAGATACGCAGTATTTT
>TRBD2|.|TRBV20-1|TRBJ2-1
CSATPLAGDEQFF
TGCAGTGCAACCCCACTAGCGGGCGATGAGCAGTTCTTC
>.|few|TRBV20-1|TRBJ1-6
CSAIAGQGYNSPLHF
TGCAGTGCTATCGCGGGGCAGGGCTATAATTCACCCCTCCACTTT
>.|.|TRBV10-3|TRBJ2-5
CAISEMEETQYF
TGTGCCATCAGTGAAATGGAAGAGACCCAGTACTTC
>TRBD2|.|TRBV12-3/TRBV12-4|TRBJ2-1
CASLLAGGPGEQFF
TGTGCCAGCCTACTAGCGGGAGGGCCCGGGGAGCAGTTCTTC
>TRBD1|few|TRBV6-2/TRBV6-3|TRBJ2-5
CASSLQGAGETQYF
TGTGCCAGCAGTTTACAGGGGGCTGGAGAGACCCAGTACTTC
>.|few|TRBV3-1|TRBJ1-4
CASSQVGRTNEKLFF
TGTGCCAGCAGCCAAGTTGGGCGAACTAATGAAAAACTGTTTTTT
>.|.|TRBV10-3|TRBJ1-2
CAISGPPLDGYTF
TGTGCCATCAGTGGGCCCCCCCTGGATGGCTACACCTTC
>TRBD1|.|TRBV5-1|TRBJ1-1
CASSPSGQGAPEAFF
TGCGCCAGCAGCCCCTCCGGACAGGGGGCGCCTGAAGCTTTCTTT
>TRBD1|.|TRBV7-9|TRBJ2-1
CASSLGQGAPYNEQFF
TGTGCCAGCAGCTTAGGACAGGGGGCGCCTTACAATGAGCAGTTCTTC
>TRBD2|few|TRBV20-1|TRBJ2-1
CSARGPTSGKIAYNEQFF
TGCAGTGCTAGAGGGCCGACTAGCGGGAAAATAGCCTACAATGAGCAGTTCTTC
>.|.|TRBV7-8|TRBJ2-7
CASSSEDVSYEQYF
TGTGCCAGCAGCTCAGAGGACGTCTCCTACGAGCAGTACTTC
>.|.|TRBV20-1|TRBJ2-4
CSARDVNGYIQYF
TGCAGTGCTAGAGATGTGAATGGGTACATTCAGTACTTC